The text below deals with one TCR beta chain. The entry originates in a study of blood T cell repertoires in COVID-19. Background on the study: Some COVID-19 samples were acute and others convalescent; all came from the United States, Italy and Spain. PBMCs, B-cell-depleted T cells, or T cells were the source of the cDNA or gDNA that made up the material.

The authors' processing: Nucleated cell counts were estimated from reference gene primer amplification. The repertoire was sequenced with immunoSEQ multiplex PCR; TCRdb's copy has only in-frame clones and lacks some. The V and J calls and the clone size are those of that table, but D and trimming were determined from the DNA. In the table there are 170,000 or so clones, 80% to 90% of which are singletons. The CDR3 sequence is 14 residues long. The germline CDR1 and CDR2 sequences are MNHNS and SASEGT. V shed 1 base and J 4 bases; nucleotides not matched to a gene: 3. The sample taken for sequencing was peripheral blood. The origin of this receptor is a man aged 18 to 29 who had recovered from COVID-19. The chain couples TRBV6-1 to TRBJ2-5; 7 bases agree with TRBD2. CDR3 sequence: CASSEGSGRETQYF. The DNA of the CDR3 is TGTGCCAGCAGTGAAGGTAGCGGGCGAGAGACCCAGTACTTC.